The subject of this entry is one TCR beta chain. This specimen belongs to a study of blood T cell repertoires in COVID-19. Turning to the study itself: Whether acute or convalescent, the COVID-19 samples came from the United States, Italy and Spain. Sources were T cells, B-cell-depleted T cells, or PBMCs; the material itself was cDNA or gDNA.

Original methodology: Nucleated cell counts were estimated from reference gene primer amplification. Sequenced by immunoSEQ multiplex PCR; TCRdb stores in-frame clones only, minus some. The V and J calls and clone size come from that table; D and trimming were worked out from the DNA. The sample shows roughly 80,000 clones, around nine tenths of them seen only once. The sequence was collected from an older woman with acute or convalescent COVID-19. The sample consisted of peripheral blood.

As DNA, the CDR3 is TGTGCCAGCAGTTGGGGCAGGGAAGGGGAAAAACTGTTTTTT. This sequence encodes CASSWGREGEKLFF. This sequence joins TRBV6-5 and TRBJ1-4, with a weak D call TRBD1 (5 bases). Germline values: CDR1 MNHEY, CDR2 SVGAGI. The CDR3 is 14 amino acids. Trimming took 4 bases from V and 8 from J, leaving 14 bases between them.